Below are 7 T cell receptor beta chains sequenced from a single sample in a study of cytomegalovirus exposure and HLA in healthy donors. PCR used 60 Vbeta primers and 13 Jbeta primers. Method: immunoSEQ multiplex PCR; TCRdb's copy keeps in-frame clones and lacks some. The sample records over 150,000 clones, over 70% being singletons. The sample comprised PBMCs. These receptor sequences come from a woman aged 25 to 45 in good health and CMV-seropositive.

The chain links TRBV6-5 to TRBJ2-1; D is possibly TRBD2 (6 bases). Germline lookup yields CDR1 MNHEY and CDR2 SVGAGI. The CDR3 is made up of 14 amino acids. Trimming pared 5 bases from V and 7 bases from J, leaving 15 bases between. CDR3 in amino acids: CASSRTGGRNEQFF. CDR3 coding DNA: TGTGCCAGCAGTCGGACTGGGGGGAGGAATGAGCAGTTCTTC.

V and J are TRBV14 and TRBJ2-1, with 9 bases aligning to TRBD2. Germline CDR1 reads SGHDN; CDR2 reads FVKESK. The CDR3 is 17 amino acids. Losses at the gene ends were 0 bases for V and 8 bases for J; bases not matched to a gene: 11. The CDR3 sequence is CASSQDLLREGGDEQFF. DNA of the CDR3: TGTGCCAGCAGCCAAGATCTATTGCGGGAGGGCGGGGATGAGCAGTTCTTC.

The chain has TRBV7-8 and TRBJ1-1; D is undetermined. Germline V gene lookup returns CDR1 SGHVS and CDR2 FQNEAQ. Trimming left V 5 bases short and J 10 bases short, with 20 bases between. The CDR3 has 14 amino acids. The CDR3 DNA reads as TGTGCCAGCAGCCTATCCGGACTCCTGATAGGAGCTTTCTTT. As protein: CASSLSGLLIGAFF.

The chain has TRBV5-4 and TRBJ2-7; TRBD2 agrees at 8 bases. The germline CDR1 and CDR2 sequences are SGHNT and YYREEE (reference sequence). Trimming removed 7 bases from V and 5 bases from J; junction bases left unmatched: 11. This CDR3 comprises 14 residues. As DNA, the CDR3 is TGTGCCAGCTCGGCCCGGGGGGGTAGGAACGAGCAGTACTTC. This codes for CASSARGGRNEQYF.

Notes on this clone: One end of the junction is discordant with germline, which a read error may explain. The chain uses TRBV7-7 and TRBJ2-1, with TRBD2 matching over 13 bases. The CDR3 covers 16 residues. Germline CDR1 and CDR2: SSHAT and FNYEAQ (reference sequence). In nucleotides, the CDR3 is TGTGCTAGCAGCTTAGGACTAGCGGGAGCGGTTGATGAGCAGTTCTTC. As protein: CASSLGLAGAVDEQFF.

This clone has only one observation. The chain links TRBV10-1 to TRBJ2-5; 8 bases are shared with TRBD2. V shed 0 bases and J 5 bases; nucleotides not matched to a gene: 5. Germline V CDR1 and CDR2: WNHNN, SYGVQD (reference sequence). The CDR3 contains 15 residues. The CDR3 sequence: CASSESKREYETQYF. In DNA, the CDR3 is TGCGCCAGCAGTGAGTCGAAGCGGGAGTATGAGACCCAGTACTTC.

The chain combines TRBV7-9 with TRBJ2-3; TRBD2 aligns across 10 bases. CDR3 length: 14 amino acids. Germline V gene sequence: CDR1 SEHNR, CDR2 FQNEAQ (reference sequence). Trimming took 5 bases from V and 2 from J; bases not matched to a gene: 1. The CDR3 region is CASSSGRDTDTQYF. CDR3 DNA: TGTGCCAGCAGCAGCGGGAGGGACACAGATACGCAGTATTTT.